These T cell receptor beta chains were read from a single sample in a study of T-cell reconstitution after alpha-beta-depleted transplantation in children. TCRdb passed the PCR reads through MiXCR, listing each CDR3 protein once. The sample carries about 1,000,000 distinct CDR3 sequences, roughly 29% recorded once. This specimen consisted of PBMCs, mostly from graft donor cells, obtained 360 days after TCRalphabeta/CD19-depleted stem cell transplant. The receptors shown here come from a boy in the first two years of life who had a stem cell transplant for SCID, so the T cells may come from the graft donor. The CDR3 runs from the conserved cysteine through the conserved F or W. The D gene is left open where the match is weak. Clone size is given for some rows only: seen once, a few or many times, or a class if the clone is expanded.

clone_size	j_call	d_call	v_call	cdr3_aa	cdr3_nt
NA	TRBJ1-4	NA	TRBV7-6	CASGAMNRDFNEKLFF	TGTGCCAGCGGCGCGATGAACAGGGATTTTAATGAAAAACTGTTTTTT
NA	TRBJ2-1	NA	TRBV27	CASSLAWGEDEQFF	TGTGCCAGCAGTTTAGCTTGGGGTGAAGATGAGCAGTTCTTC
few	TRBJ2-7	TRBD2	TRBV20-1	CSASSRTSGYEQYF	TGCAGTGCTAGCTCACGGACTAGCGGATACGAGCAGTACTTC
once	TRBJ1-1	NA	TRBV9	CASSPRLDSYTEAFF	TGTGCCAGCAGCCCTCGCCTAGACAGTTACACTGAAGCTTTCTTT
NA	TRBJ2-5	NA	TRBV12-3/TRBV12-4	CASASGTQETQYF	TGTGCCAGCGCTTCGGGCACCCAAGAGACCCAGTACTTC
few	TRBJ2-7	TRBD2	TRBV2	CASSEAGGSAIYEQYF	TGTGCCAGCAGTGAGGCGGGGGGGTCAGCCATCTACGAGCAGTACTTC
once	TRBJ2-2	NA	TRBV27	CASSPRGGSGELFF	TGTGCCAGCAGTCCAAGGGGGGGGTCCGGGGAGCTGTTTTTT
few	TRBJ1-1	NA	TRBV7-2	CASSLEGWGAEAFF	TGTGCCAGCAGCTTAGAGGGCTGGGGGGCTGAAGCTTTCTTT
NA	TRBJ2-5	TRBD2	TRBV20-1	CSEKGPSGAPETQYF	TGCAGTGAAAAGGGCCCTAGCGGGGCCCCAGAGACCCAGTACTTC
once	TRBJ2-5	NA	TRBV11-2	CASSLSNSGLETQYF	TGTGCCAGCAGCTTATCTAATTCAGGGCTCGAGACCCAGTACTTC
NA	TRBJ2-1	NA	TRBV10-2	CASSESRFNEQFF	TGCGCCAGCAGTGAGTCCAGGTTCAATGAGCAGTTCTTC
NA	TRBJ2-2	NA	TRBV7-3	CASSLTRAVNTGELFF	TGTGCCAGCAGCTTAACGCGGGCAGTGAACACCGGGGAGCTGTTTTTT
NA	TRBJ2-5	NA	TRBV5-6	CASSLETRETQYF	TGTGCCAGCAGCTTAGAGACAAGGGAGACCCAGTACTTC
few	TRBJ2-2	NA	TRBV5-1	CASSLEPTGFDTGELFF	TGCGCCAGCAGCTTGGAACCTACAGGGTTTGACACCGGGGAGCTGTTTTTT
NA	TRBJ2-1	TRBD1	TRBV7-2	CASSLVGQGSSYNEQFF	TGTGCCAGCAGCTTAGTGGGACAGGGGAGCTCCTACAATGAGCAGTTCTTC
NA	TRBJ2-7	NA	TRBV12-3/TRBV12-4	CASSLHQGPYEQYF	TGTGCCAGCAGTTTACACCAGGGCCCTTACGAGCAGTACTTC
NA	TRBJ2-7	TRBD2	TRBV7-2	CASSKRTSGGDEQYF	TGTGCCAGCAGCAAAAGGACTAGCGGGGGGGACGAGCAGTACTTC
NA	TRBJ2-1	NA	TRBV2	CASSEGGAIDEQFF	TGTGCCAGCAGTGAGGGCGGGGCGATCGATGAGCAGTTCTTC
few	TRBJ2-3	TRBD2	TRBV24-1	CATSVGGRDTQYF	TGTGCCACCAGTGTGGGCGGGAGAGATACGCAGTATTTT
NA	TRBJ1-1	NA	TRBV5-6	CASSLSFSYTEAFF	TGTGCCAGCAGCTTGAGTTTTTCCTACACTGAAGCTTTCTTT
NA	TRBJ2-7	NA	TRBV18	CASSVQGLEQYF	TGTGCCAGCTCCGTACAGGGACTCGAGCAGTACTTC
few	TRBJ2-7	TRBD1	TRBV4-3	CASSQVGTGGGEQYF	TGCGCCAGCAGCCAAGTCGGGACAGGGGGAGGGGAGCAGTACTTC
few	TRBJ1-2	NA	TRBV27	CASSLYTNYGYTF	TGTGCCAGCAGTTTATACACCAACTATGGCTACACCTTC
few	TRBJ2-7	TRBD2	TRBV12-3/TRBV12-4	CASSRTSGGHYEQYF	TGTGCCAGCAGCCGGACTAGCGGGGGACACTACGAGCAGTACTTC
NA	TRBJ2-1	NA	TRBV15	CATSRDLGSRSNEQFF	TGTGCCACCAGCAGAGATCTGGGCTCACGGAGCAATGAGCAGTTCTTC
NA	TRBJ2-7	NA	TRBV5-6	CASYHRPGFEQYF	TGTGCCAGCTACCATAGACCAGGGTTCGAGCAGTACTTC
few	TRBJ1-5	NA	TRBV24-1	CATSERRGNQPQHF	TGTGCCACCAGTGAGAGGCGGGGCAATCAGCCCCAGCATTTT
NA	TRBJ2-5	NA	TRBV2	CASSGGLALETQYF	TGTGCCAGCTCTGGGGGTCTAGCGCTAGAGACCCAGTACTTC
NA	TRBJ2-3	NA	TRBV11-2	CASSFDQVLDTQYF	TGTGCCAGCAGCTTTGACCAGGTCCTCGATACGCAGTATTTT
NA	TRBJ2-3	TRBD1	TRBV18	CASSPGQGPDTQYF	TGTGCCAGCTCACCCGGACAGGGTCCAGATACGCAGTATTTT
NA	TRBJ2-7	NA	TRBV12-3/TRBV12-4	CASSGMRSYEQYF	TGTGCCAGCAGTGGTATGCGTTCCTACGAGCAGTACTTC
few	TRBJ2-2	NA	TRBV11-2	CASTKGEVLGELFF	TGTGCCAGCACCAAGGGGGAGGTCCTCGGGGAGCTGTTTTTT
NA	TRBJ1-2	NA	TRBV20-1	CSARAIASLYGYTF	TGCAGTGCTAGAGCGATAGCCAGCCTCTATGGCTACACCTTC
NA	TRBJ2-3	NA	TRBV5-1	CASSLAKTAGSQDTQYF	TGCGCCAGCAGCTTGGCCAAGACGGCTGGCTCACAAGATACGCAGTATTTT
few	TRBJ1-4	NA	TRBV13	CASSPSPESINEKLFF	TGTGCCAGCAGCCCCTCCCCCGAGAGTATTAATGAAAAACTGTTTTTT
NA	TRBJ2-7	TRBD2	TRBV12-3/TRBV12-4	CASSGLAGRVSYEQYF	TGTGCCAGCAGTGGACTAGCCGGGAGGGTTTCCTACGAGCAGTACTTC
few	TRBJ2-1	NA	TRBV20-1	CSARAGPQGSYNEQFF	TGCAGTGCTAGAGCGGGCCCCCAGGGCTCCTACAATGAGCAGTTCTTC
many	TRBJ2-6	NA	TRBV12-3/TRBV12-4	CASTQSVSGANVLTF	TGTGCCAGCACCCAGTCTGTGTCTGGGGCCAACGTCCTGACTTTC
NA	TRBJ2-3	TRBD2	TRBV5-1	CASSPGLAGGRSTQYF	TGCGCCAGCAGCCCGGGACTAGCGGGGGGGCGTAGTACGCAGTATTTT
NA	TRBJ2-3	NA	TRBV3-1	CASSQDILDTQYF	TGTGCCAGCAGCCAAGATATTTTAGATACGCAGTATTTT
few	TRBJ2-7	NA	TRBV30	CAWRQDSFSTYEQYF	TGTGCCTGGAGACAAGACAGTTTCTCCACCTACGAGCAGTACTTC
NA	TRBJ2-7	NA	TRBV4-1	CASSQDETNSRRKQYF	TGCGCCAGCAGCCAAGACGAGACAAACTCCCGCAGGAAGCAGTACTTC
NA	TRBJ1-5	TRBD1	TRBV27	CASSSDRGKMRPQHF	TGTGCCAGCAGCTCGGACAGGGGGAAAATGCGGCCCCAGCATTTT
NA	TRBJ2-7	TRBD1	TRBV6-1	CASRGQRNEQYF	TGTGCCAGCAGGGGACAGAGGAACGAGCAGTACTTC
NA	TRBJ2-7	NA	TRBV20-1	CSASGVYYEQYF	TGCAGTGCTAGTGGGGTCTACTACGAGCAGTACTTC
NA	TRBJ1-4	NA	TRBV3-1	CASSQAFAATANEKLFF	TGTGCCAGCAGCCAAGCATTTGCAGCGACTGCTAATGAAAAACTGTTTTTT
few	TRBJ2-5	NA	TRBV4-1	CASSQGLPETQYF	TGCGCCAGCAGCCAAGGGCTGCCAGAGACCCAGTACTTC
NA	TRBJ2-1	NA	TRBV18	CASSPPSQGSYNEQFF	TGTGCCAGCTCACCACCGAGCCAGGGCTCCTACAATGAGCAGTTCTTC
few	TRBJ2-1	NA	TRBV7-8	CASSSDRRNEQFF	TGTGCCAGCAGCTCGGACCGCCGGAATGAGCAGTTCTTC
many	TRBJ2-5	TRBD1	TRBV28	CASSLSGGKETQYF	TGTGCCAGCAGTTTATCAGGGGGTAAAGAGACCCAGTACTTC
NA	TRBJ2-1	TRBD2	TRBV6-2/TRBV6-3	CASSYPLPWAGGNPYNEQFF	TGTGCCAGCAGTTACCCTCTGCCTTGGGCGGGGGGGAATCCCTACAATGAGCAGTTCTTC
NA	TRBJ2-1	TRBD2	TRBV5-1	CASSPPLAGGPSEQFF	TGCGCCAGCAGCCCTCCCCTAGCGGGGGGGCCGAGTGAGCAGTTCTTC
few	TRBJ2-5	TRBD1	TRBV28	CASSLLSQGAETQYF	TGTGCCAGCAGTTTACTTAGCCAGGGGGCAGAGACCCAGTACTTC
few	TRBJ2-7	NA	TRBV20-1	CSASGQRNTYEQYF	TGCAGTGCTAGCGGACAGCGAAATACCTACGAGCAGTACTTC
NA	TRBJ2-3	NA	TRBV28	CASSPVLQRTQYF	TGTGCCAGCAGCCCTGTGCTCCAGAGGACGCAGTATTTT
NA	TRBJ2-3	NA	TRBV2	CARSLGGGTDTQYF	TGTGCCAGGAGCCTCGGAGGTGGCACAGATACGCAGTATTTT
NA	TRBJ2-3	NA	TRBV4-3	CASSQDVGSSSTDTQYF	TGCGCCAGCAGCCAAGATGTGGGATCCTCTAGCACAGATACGCAGTATTTT
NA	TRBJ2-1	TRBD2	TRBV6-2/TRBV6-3	CASSILAGGRYNEQFF	TGTGCCAGCAGTATCCTAGCGGGGGGCCGGTACAATGAGCAGTTCTTC